This T cell receptor (beta chain) is from a study of blood T cell repertoires in COVID-19. In the authors' methods: Estimation of nucleated cell counts relied on the amplification of reference gene primers. The table came from immunoSEQ multiplex PCR; TCRdb's copy has only in-frame clones and leaves some out. D and trimming come from the DNA, and the V and J calls and clone size come from that table. The table lists hundreds of thousands of clones, 90% of them singletons. Per germline, CDR1 MNHEY and CDR2 SMNVEV (reference sequence). V was clipped by 6 bases and J by 2 bases; unmatched bases: 6. This CDR3 contains 15 residues.

The chain uses TRBV27 and TRBJ2-1; 8 bases match TRBD2. The clonotype comes from a woman under 30 with acute COVID-19. Sample: PBMCs or T cells enriched from blood (not recorded which). The DNA of the CDR3 is TGTGCCAGCAGGAGACCGGGACTAGCCTACAATGAGCAGTTCTTC. Protein sequence: CASRRPGLAYNEQFF.